These 3 T cell receptor beta chains originate from one sample sequenced in a study of T cell responses to AZD1222 COVID-19 vaccine. Produced via immunoSEQ multiplex PCR; TCRdb's table is partial and in-frame only. The sample shows 140,000 or so clones, nearly 90% of them seen only once. Sequences were derived from peripheral blood, sampled 28 days after the second dose of the MenACWY control vaccine. These receptors all stem from an adult who received the MenACWY meningococcal vaccine as a control.

The chain couples TRBV5-1 to TRBJ1-1; D gene ambiguous. Germline CDR1 SGHRS, CDR2 YFSETQ. This CDR3 has 13 residues. Trimming stripped 4 bases from V and 1 base from J, with 8 bases between. The CDR3: CASSTAGNTEAFF. CDR3 nucleotides: TGCGCCAGCAGCACCGCCGGGAACACTGAAGCTTTCTTT.

The V gene is TRBV28, the J gene TRBJ1-2, with a tentative D call TRBD1 (5 bases). Trimming pared 6 bases from V and 0 bases from J, leaving 14 bases between. Germline V gives CDR1 MDHEN, CDR2 SYDVKM. This CDR3 has 15 residues. CDR3 in amino acids: CASRETGAANYGYTF. The CDR3 DNA reads TGTGCCAGCAGAGAAACAGGCGCCGCTAACTATGGCTACACCTTC.

The chain employs TRBV3-1 (or the pseudogene TRBV3-2) and TRBJ1-1; D is possibly TRBD1 (6 bases). This CDR3 contains 15 residues. Germline V lookup: CDR1 LGHDT, CDR2 YNNKEL (reference sequence). Trimming removed 3 bases from V and 5 bases from J, with 16 bases in between. CDR3 in DNA: TGTGCCAGCAGCCAGCACTTGGGGGGGGCGACTGAAGCTTTCTTT. It yields the protein CASSQHLGGATEAFF.